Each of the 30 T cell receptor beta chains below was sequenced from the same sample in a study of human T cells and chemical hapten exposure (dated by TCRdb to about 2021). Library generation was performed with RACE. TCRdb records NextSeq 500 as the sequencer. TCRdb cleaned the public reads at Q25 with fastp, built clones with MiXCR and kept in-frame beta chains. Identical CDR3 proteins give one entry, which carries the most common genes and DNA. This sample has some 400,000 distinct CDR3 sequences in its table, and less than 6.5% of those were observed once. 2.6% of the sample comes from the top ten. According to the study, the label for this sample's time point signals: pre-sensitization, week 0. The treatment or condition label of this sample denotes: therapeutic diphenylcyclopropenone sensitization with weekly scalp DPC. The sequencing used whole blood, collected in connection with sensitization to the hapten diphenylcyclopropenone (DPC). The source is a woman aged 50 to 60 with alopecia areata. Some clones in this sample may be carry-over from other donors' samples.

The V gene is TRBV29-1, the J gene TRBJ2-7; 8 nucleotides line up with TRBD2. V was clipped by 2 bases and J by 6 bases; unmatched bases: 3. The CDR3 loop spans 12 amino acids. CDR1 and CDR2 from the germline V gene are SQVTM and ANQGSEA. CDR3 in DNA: TGCAGCGTTGAACGGGGGGGCCTCGAGCAGTACTTC. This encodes CSVERGGLEQYF.

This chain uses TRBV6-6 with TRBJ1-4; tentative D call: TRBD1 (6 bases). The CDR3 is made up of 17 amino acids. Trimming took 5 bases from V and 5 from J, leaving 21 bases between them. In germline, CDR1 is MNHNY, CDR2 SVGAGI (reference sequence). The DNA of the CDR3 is TGTGCCAGCAGTCGACCCGAGGGGGGTCTGGGGAATGAAAAACTGTTTTTT. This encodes CASSRPEGGLGNEKLFF.

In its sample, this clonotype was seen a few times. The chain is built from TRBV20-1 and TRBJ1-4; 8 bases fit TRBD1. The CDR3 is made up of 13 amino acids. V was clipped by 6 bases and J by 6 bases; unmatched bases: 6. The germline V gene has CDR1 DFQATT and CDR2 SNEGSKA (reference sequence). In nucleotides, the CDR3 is TGCAGTGCCCGACAGGGGATGTATGAAAAACTGTTTTTT. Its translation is CSARQGMYEKLFF.

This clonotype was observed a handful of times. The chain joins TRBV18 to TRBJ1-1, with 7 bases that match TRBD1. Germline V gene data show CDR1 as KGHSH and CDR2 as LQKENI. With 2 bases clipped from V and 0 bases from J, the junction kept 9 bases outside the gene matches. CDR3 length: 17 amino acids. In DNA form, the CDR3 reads TGTGCCAGCTCACCAGAAGGGGGCCACACGATGAACACTGAAGCTTTCTTT. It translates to CASSPEGGHTMNTEAFF.

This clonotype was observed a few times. The CDR3 coding sequence is TGTGCCAGCAGCCCACCGGGACTAGCGAGAGAGACCCAGTACTTC. Its translation is CASSPPGLARETQYF. J is TRBJ2-5 and V is TRBV5-6; 10 bases are shared with TRBD2. The CDR3 runs 15 residues. V lost 4 bases to trimming and J lost 4 bases; unmatched junction nucleotides: 7. Looked up from germline, CDR1 is SGHDT and CDR2 is YYEEEE.

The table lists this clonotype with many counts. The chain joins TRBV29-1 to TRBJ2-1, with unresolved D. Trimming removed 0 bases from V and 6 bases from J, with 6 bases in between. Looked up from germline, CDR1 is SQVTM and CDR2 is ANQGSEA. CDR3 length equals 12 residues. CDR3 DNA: TGCAGCGTTGAAGATTCGGGCAATGAGCAGTTCTTC. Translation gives CSVEDSGNEQFF.

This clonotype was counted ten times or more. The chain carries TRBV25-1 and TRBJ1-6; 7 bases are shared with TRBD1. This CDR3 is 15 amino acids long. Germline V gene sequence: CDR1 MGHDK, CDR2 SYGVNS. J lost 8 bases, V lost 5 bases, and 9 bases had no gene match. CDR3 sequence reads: CASSQEGARYSPLHF. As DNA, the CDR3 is TGTGCCAGCAGTCAGGAGGGGGCACGTTATTCACCCCTCCACTTT.

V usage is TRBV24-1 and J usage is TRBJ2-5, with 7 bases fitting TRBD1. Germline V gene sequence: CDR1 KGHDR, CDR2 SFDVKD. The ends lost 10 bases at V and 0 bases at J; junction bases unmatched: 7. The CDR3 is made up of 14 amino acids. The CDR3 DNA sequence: TGTGCCACGCTCCAGGGGGAGTACCAAGAGACCCAGTACTTC. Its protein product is CATLQGEYQETQYF.

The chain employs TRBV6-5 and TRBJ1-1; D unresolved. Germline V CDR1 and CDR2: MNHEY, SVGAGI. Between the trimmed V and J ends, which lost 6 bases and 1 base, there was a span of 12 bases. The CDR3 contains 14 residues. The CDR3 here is CASSPVPGNTEAFF. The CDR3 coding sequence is TGTGCCAGCAGCCCCGTGCCAGGGAACACTGAAGCTTTCTTT.

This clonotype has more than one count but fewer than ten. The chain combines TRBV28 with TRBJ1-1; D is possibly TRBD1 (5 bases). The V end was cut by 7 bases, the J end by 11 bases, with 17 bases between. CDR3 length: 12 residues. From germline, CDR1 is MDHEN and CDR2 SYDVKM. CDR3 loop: CASTAGLLEAFF. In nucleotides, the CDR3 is TGTGCCAGCACGGCAGGGCTATTAGAGGCTTTCTTT. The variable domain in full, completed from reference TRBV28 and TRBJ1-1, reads DVKVTQSSRYLVKRTGEKVFLECVQDMDHENMFWYRQDPGLGLRLIYFSYDVKMKEKGDIPEGYSVSREKKERFSLILESASTNQTSMYLCASTAGLLEAFFGQGTRLTVV.

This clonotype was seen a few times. The CDR3 spells CASSGRVSGVITDTQYF. CDR3 sequence (DNA): TGTGCCAGCAGTGGTCGGGTTAGCGGAGTTATCACAGATACGCAGTATTTT. The rearrangement links TRBV25-1 to TRBJ2-3; the D gene is possibly TRBD2 (6 bases). The CDR3 runs 17 residues. V shed 4 bases and J shed 2 bases, with 19 bases lying between them. Germline CDR1 and CDR2: MGHDK and SYGVNS.

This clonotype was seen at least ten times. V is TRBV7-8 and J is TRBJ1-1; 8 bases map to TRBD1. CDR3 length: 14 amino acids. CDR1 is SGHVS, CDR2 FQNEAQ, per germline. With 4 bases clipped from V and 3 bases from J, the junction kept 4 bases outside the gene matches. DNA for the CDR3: TGTGCCAGCAGCTATGGACAGGGAGACACTGAAGCTTTCTTT. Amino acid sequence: CASSYGQGDTEAFF. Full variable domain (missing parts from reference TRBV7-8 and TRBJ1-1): GAGVSQSPRYKVAKRGQDVALRCDPISGHVSLFWYQQALGQGPEFLTYFQNEAQLDKSGLPSDRFFAERPEGSVSTLKIQRTQQEDSAVYLCASSYGQGDTEAFFGQGTRLTVV.

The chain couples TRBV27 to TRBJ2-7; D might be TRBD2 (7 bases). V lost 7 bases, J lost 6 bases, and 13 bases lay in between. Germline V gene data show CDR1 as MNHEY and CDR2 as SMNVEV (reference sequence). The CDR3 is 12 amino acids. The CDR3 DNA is TGTGCCAGCATGGGGGGGGCCGGCGAGCAGTACTTC. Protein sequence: CASMGGAGEQYF.

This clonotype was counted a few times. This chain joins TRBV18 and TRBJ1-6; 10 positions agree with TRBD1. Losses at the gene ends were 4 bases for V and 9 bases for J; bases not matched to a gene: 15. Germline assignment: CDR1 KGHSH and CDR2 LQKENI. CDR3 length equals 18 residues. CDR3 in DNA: TGTGCCAGCTCACAATCATCCGGGACAGGGGTTCGAGGTTCACCCCTCCACTTT. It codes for CASSQSSGTGVRGSPLHF.

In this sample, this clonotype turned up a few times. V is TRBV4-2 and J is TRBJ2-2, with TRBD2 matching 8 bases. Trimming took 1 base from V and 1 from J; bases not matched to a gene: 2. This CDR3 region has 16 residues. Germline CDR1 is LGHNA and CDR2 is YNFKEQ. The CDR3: CASSQGSGRNTGELFF. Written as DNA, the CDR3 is TGTGCCAGCAGCCAAGGCAGCGGGAGGAACACCGGGGAGCTGTTTTTT.

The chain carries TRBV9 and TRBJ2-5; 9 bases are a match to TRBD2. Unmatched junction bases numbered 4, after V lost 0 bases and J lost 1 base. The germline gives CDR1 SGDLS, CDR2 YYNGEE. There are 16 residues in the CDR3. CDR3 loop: CASSVGSSGSQETQYF. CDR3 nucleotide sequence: TGTGCCAGCAGCGTAGGGAGTAGCGGGAGCCAAGAGACCCAGTACTTC.

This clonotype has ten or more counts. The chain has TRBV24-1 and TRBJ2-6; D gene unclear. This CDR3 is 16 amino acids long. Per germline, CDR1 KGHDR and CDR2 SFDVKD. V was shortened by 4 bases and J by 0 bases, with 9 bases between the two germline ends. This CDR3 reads CATSEGSISGANVLTF. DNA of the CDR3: TGTGCCACCAGTGAGGGCAGCATCTCTGGGGCCAACGTCCTGACTTTC.

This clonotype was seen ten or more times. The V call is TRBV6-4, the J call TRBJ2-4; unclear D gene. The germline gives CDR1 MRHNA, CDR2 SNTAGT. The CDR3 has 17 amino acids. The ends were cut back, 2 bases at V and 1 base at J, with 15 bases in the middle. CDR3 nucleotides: TGTGCCAGCAGTGACAGCACGATCAAGGTGGCCAAAAACATTCAGTACTTC. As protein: CASSDSTIKVAKNIQYF.

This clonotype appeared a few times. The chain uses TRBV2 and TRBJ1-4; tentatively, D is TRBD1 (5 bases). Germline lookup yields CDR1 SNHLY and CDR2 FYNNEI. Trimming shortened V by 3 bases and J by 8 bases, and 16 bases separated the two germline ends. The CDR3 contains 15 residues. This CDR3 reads CASSEGRGVGEKLFF. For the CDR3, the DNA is TGTGCCAGCAGTGAGGGGAGGGGAGTCGGAGAAAAACTGTTTTTT.

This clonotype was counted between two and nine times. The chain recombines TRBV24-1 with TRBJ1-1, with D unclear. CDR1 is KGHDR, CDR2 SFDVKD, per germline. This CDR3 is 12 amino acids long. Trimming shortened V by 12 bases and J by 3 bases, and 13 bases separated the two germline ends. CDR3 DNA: TGTGCCCCCCTCGGCCTAGACACTGAAGCTTTCTTT. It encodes CAPLGLDTEAFF.

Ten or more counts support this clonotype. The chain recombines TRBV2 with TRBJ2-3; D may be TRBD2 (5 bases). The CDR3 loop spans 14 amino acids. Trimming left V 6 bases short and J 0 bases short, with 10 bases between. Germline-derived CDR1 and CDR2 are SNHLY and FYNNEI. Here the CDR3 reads CASRDGKSTDTQYF. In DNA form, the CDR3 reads TGTGCCAGCAGGGACGGGAAGAGCACAGATACGCAGTATTTT.

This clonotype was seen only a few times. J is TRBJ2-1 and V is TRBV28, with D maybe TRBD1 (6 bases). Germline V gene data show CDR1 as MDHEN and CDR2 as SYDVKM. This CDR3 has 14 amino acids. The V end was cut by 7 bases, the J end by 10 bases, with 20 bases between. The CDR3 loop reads CASKKGGSPLEQFF. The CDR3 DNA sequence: TGTGCCAGCAAAAAAGGGGGAAGCCCCTTAGAGCAGTTCTTC. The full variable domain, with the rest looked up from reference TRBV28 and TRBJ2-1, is DVKVTQSSRYLVKRTGEKVFLECVQDMDHENMFWYRQDPGLGLRLIYFSYDVKMKEKGDIPEGYSVSREKKERFSLILESASTNQTSMYLCASKKGGSPLEQFFGPGTRLTVL.

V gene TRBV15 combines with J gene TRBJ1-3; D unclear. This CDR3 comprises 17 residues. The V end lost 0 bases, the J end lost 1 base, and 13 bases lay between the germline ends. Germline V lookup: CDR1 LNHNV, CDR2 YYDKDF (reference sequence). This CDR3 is CATSRDRGVGSGNTIYF. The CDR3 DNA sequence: TGTGCCACCAGCAGAGATCGCGGTGTTGGGTCTGGAAACACCATATATTTT.

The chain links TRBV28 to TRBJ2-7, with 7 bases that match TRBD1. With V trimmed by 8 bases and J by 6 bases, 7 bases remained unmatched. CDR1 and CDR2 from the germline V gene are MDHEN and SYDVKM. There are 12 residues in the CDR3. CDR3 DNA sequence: TGTGCCAGCGCAAGGGGGCGAGCCGAGCAGTACTTC. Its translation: CASARGRAEQYF.

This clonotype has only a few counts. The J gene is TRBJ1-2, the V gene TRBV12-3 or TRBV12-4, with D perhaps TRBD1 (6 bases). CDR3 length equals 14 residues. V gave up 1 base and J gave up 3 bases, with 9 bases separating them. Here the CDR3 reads CASSLDPGDYGYTF. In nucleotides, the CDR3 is TGTGCCAGCAGTTTAGATCCAGGGGACTATGGCTACACCTTC.

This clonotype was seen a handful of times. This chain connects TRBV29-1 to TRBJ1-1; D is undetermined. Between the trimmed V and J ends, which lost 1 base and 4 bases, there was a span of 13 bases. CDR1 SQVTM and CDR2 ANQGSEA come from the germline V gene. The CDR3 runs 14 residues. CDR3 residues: CSVEARGRLTEAFF. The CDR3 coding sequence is TGCAGCGTTGAAGCACGAGGGCGACTCACTGAAGCTTTCTTT.

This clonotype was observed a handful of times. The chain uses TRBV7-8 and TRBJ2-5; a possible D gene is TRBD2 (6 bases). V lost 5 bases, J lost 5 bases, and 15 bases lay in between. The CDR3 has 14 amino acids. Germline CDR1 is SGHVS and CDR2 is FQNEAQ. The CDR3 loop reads CASSGRIGRETQYF. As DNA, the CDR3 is TGTGCCAGCAGCGGACGCATTGGGAGGGAGACCCAGTACTTC.

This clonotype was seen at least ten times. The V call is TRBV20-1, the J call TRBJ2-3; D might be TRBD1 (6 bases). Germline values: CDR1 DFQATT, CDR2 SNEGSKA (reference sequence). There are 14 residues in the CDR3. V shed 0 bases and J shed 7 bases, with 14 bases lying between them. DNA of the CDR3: TGCAGTGCTAGAGATCAGGGGCGTACGCATACGCAGTATTTT. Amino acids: CSARDQGRTHTQYF.

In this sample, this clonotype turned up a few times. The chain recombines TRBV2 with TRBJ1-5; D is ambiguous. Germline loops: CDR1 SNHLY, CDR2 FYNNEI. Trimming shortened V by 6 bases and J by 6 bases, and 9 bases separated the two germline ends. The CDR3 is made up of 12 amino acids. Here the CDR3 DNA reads TGTGCCAGCAGCGACGAGGTTCAGCCCCAGCATTTT. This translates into CASSDEVQPQHF.

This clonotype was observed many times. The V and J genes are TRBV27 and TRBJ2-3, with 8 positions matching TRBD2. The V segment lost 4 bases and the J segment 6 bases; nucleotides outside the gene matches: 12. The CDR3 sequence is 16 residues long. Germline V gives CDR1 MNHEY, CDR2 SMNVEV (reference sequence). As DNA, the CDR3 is TGTGCCAGCAGTTCCGTGCCCCGGGGGGGCTTTGATACGCAGTATTTT. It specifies CASSSVPRGGFDTQYF.